A selection of T cell receptor beta chains follows, all from one sample in a study of T cell responses to AZD1222 COVID-19 vaccine. This table comes from immunoSEQ multiplex PCR, and its TCRdb copy is limited to in-frame clones, with some not included. The sample carries about 140,000 clones, just under 95% recorded once. Source: peripheral blood, taken on day 0 of AZD1222 vaccination. The receptors come from an adult in good health. CDR3s include the opening cysteine and the closing phenylalanine or tryptophan. The order of the fields is V gene, J gene, CDR3 protein.

v_call: TRBV29-1
j_call: TRBJ1-6
cdr3_aa: CSVQTRGINSPLHF

v_call: TRBV2
j_call: TRBJ1-1
cdr3_aa: CATTKGGALNTEAFF

v_call: TRBV7-6
j_call: TRBJ2-3
cdr3_aa: CASSRETGFSTDTQYF

v_call: TRBV5-1
j_call: TRBJ1-5
cdr3_aa: CASSPPGGNSNQPQHF

v_call: TRBV10-3
j_call: TRBJ2-7
cdr3_aa: CAISQDRGTHEQYF

v_call: TRBV6-5
j_call: TRBJ1-2
cdr3_aa: CASSYWDGSGYTF

v_call: TRBV19
j_call: TRBJ1-4
cdr3_aa: CASSIVAGANEKLFF

v_call: TRBV27
j_call: TRBJ2-1
cdr3_aa: CASSLEWQGVPYNEQFF

v_call: TRBV20-1
j_call: TRBJ2-5
cdr3_aa: CSAKGETQYF

v_call: TRBV9
j_call: TRBJ2-7
cdr3_aa: CASSVNRGLSYEQYF

v_call: TRBV7-2
j_call: TRBJ1-4
cdr3_aa: CASVGGGPEDNEKLFF

v_call: TRBV5-1
j_call: TRBJ2-1
cdr3_aa: CASSFGAGHNEQFF

v_call: TRBV28
j_call: TRBJ2-7
cdr3_aa: CASSFPRTGGASEQYF

v_call: TRBV27
j_call: TRBJ1-1
cdr3_aa: CASSLGYMNTEAFF

v_call: TRBV28
j_call: TRBJ2-7
cdr3_aa: CASSPTQGRYEQYF

v_call: TRBV28
j_call: TRBJ2-5
cdr3_aa: CASRGTAKETQYF

v_call: TRBV6-1
j_call: TRBJ1-1
cdr3_aa: CASSEITIQAFF

v_call: TRBV3-1/TRBV3-2
j_call: TRBJ1-2
cdr3_aa: CASSQVAGDHYGYTF

v_call: TRBV6-5
j_call: TRBJ1-1
cdr3_aa: CASSLTAGAPEAFF

v_call: TRBV6-6
j_call: TRBJ1-4
cdr3_aa: CASRDRTGPNEKLFF

v_call: TRBV6-2/TRBV6-3
j_call: TRBJ1-5
cdr3_aa: CASSYSDRVKQPQHF

v_call: TRBV20-1
j_call: TRBJ1-4
cdr3_aa: CSASTGGGEKLFF

v_call: TRBV28
j_call: TRBJ2-7
cdr3_aa: CASSSPVTGNYEQYF

v_call: TRBV6-5
j_call: TRBJ1-1
cdr3_aa: CASSYSEGTAKAFF

v_call: TRBV5-1
j_call: TRBJ2-7
cdr3_aa: CASSLFRTSGETYEQYF

v_call: TRBV19
j_call: TRBJ1-2
cdr3_aa: CASSDQGHYGYTF

v_call: TRBV27
j_call: TRBJ2-6
cdr3_aa: CASSFARTSGANVLTF

v_call: TRBV20-1
j_call: TRBJ2-1
cdr3_aa: CSASPGDRNEQFF

v_call: TRBV13
j_call: TRBJ1-1
cdr3_aa: CASSPDGRRNTEAFF

v_call: TRBV6-5
j_call: TRBJ1-3
cdr3_aa: CASTHGGTIYF

v_call: TRBV5-1
j_call: TRBJ1-5
cdr3_aa: CASSLGGVSSNQPQHF

v_call: TRBV5-1
j_call: TRBJ1-3
cdr3_aa: CASSLVPRDPGNTIYF

v_call: TRBV11-3
j_call: TRBJ2-3
cdr3_aa: CASSFAGTGTDTQYF

v_call: TRBV28
j_call: TRBJ1-2
cdr3_aa: CASSLSLYYGYTF

v_call: TRBV28
j_call: TRBJ2-7
cdr3_aa: CASSLTGIEQYF

v_call: TRBV6-1
j_call: TRBJ1-5
cdr3_aa: CASSEAGHSRHQPQHF

v_call: TRBV5-1
j_call: TRBJ2-4
cdr3_aa: CASSLGDGTSGRNIQYF

v_call: TRBV4-2
j_call: TRBJ1-4
cdr3_aa: CASSQDPGQGHEKLFF

v_call: TRBV11-2
j_call: TRBJ1-5
cdr3_aa: CASSLGKFSNQPQHF

v_call: TRBV27
j_call: TRBJ1-4
cdr3_aa: CASSAFQRSGKLFF

v_call: TRBV19
j_call: TRBJ2-3
cdr3_aa: CASSTNSASTGTDTQYF

v_call: TRBV7-9
j_call: TRBJ2-7
cdr3_aa: CASSLFLLGEQYF

v_call: TRBV7-8
j_call: TRBJ1-5
cdr3_aa: CASSLAGPGSNQPQHF

v_call: TRBV5-1
j_call: TRBJ1-3
cdr3_aa: CASSQSGTTGNTIYF

v_call: TRBV4-1
j_call: TRBJ1-2
cdr3_aa: CASSQVDTSNYGYTF

v_call: TRBV29-1
j_call: TRBJ2-1
cdr3_aa: CSVAVGLAASNEQFF

v_call: TRBV27
j_call: TRBJ1-1
cdr3_aa: CASSLQGANTEAFF

v_call: TRBV3-1/TRBV3-2
j_call: TRBJ2-3
cdr3_aa: CASSQTIISKQGTSTDTQYF

v_call: TRBV20-1
j_call: TRBJ1-6
cdr3_aa: CSASLVPGDSPLHF

v_call: TRBV18
j_call: TRBJ1-6
cdr3_aa: CASSRDSSGGSPLHF

v_call: TRBV19
j_call: TRBJ1-2
cdr3_aa: CASTPNRLYGYTF

v_call: TRBV23-1
j_call: TRBJ2-7
cdr3_aa: CASKRGTSYEQYF

v_call: TRBV4-2
j_call: TRBJ2-7
cdr3_aa: CASSQAGTGSTYEQYF

v_call: TRBV27
j_call: TRBJ2-1
cdr3_aa: CASSSPDGVGYNEQFF

v_call: TRBV24-1
j_call: TRBJ2-2
cdr3_aa: CATSARTGVTGELFF

v_call: TRBV28
j_call: TRBJ2-4
cdr3_aa: CASSFSQAGDQIQYF

v_call: TRBV3-1/TRBV3-2
j_call: TRBJ1-2
cdr3_aa: CASSQLGGLGKYGYTF

v_call: TRBV12-3/TRBV12-4
j_call: TRBJ1-3
cdr3_aa: CASSLNTIYF

v_call: TRBV14
j_call: TRBJ2-5
cdr3_aa: CASSPLGRLADKETQYF